This TCR beta chain was captured in a study of T cell responses to AZD1222 COVID-19 vaccine. Study-level background: Recipients boosted at about 4 weeks or about 12 weeks are pooled.

Measured with immunoSEQ multiplex PCR; TCRdb has only the in-frame clones, and not every one. The sample includes around 150,000 clones, around 88% of them seen just once. This clone is a singleton in its sample. The germline CDR1 and CDR2 sequences are MRHNA and SNTAGT. The CDR3 length is 14 residues. V shed 2 bases, J shed 9 bases, and the junction held 6 bases outside the gene matches. The sequence derives from an adult in good health. The sample was peripheral blood, taken on day 0 of AZD1222 vaccination. The chain employs TRBV6-4 and TRBJ2-1; TRBD2 aligns across 8 bases. The CDR3 loop reads CASSDQRESGEQFF. CDR3 sequence (DNA): TGTGCCAGCAGTGACCAGCGGGAGAGTGGTGAGCAGTTCTTC.